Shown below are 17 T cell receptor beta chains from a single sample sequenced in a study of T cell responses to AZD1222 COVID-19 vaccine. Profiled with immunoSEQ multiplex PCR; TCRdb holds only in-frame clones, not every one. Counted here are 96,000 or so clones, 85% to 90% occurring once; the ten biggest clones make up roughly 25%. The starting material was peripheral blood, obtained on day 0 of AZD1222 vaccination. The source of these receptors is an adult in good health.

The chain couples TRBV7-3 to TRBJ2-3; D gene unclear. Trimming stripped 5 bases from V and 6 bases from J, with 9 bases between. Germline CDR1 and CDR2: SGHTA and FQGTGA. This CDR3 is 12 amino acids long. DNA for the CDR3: TGTGCCAGCAGCCCCTCAGGTGATACGCAGTATTTT. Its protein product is CASSPSGDTQYF. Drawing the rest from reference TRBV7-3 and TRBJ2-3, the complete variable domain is GAGVSQTPSNKVTEKGKYVELRCDPISGHTALYWYRQSLGQGPEFLIYFQGTGAADDSGLPNDRFFAVRPEGSVSTLKIQRTERGDSAVYLCASSPSGDTQYFGPGTRLTVL.

In nucleotides, the CDR3 is TGTGCCTGGAGTGATGTCGGGACCAATCAGCCCCAGCATTTT. Encoded protein: CAWSDVGTNQPQHF. V is TRBV30 and J is TRBJ1-5; weak D call: TRBD1 (5 bases). The germline V and J ends were trimmed by 1 base and 3 bases, with 10 bases remaining between them. The V gene's germline CDR1 is GTSNPN and CDR2 SVGIG (reference sequence). The CDR3 extends over 14 amino acids.

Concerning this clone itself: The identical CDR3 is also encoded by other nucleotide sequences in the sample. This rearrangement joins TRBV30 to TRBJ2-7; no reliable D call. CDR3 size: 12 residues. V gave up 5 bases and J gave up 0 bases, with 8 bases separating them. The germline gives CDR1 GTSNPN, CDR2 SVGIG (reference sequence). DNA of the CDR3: TGTGCCTGGGGACCGACCTCCTACGAGCAGTACTTC. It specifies CAWGPTSYEQYF.

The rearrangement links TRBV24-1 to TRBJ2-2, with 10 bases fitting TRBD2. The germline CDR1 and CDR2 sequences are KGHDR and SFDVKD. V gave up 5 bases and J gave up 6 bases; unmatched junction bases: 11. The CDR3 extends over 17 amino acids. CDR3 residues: CATSVPSGSGTPGELFF. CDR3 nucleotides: TGTGCCACCAGTGTACCTAGCGGGAGTGGTACCCCCGGGGAGCTGTTTTTT.

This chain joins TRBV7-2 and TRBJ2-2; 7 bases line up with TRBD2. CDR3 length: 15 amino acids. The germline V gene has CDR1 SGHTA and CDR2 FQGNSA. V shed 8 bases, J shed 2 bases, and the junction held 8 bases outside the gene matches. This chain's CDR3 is CASAPAGANTGELFF. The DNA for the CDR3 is TGTGCCAGCGCCCCGGCGGGAGCAAACACCGGGGAGCTGTTTTTT.

The CDR3 sequence: CAINQDTYGYTF. The CDR3, as DNA: TGTGCCATCAACCAGGATACCTATGGCTACACCTTC. The chain links TRBV10-3 to TRBJ1-2; D gene uncertain. In germline, CDR1 is ENHRY, CDR2 SYGVKD. CDR3 length: 12 amino acids. Trimming took 7 bases from V and 4 from J, leaving 10 bases between them.

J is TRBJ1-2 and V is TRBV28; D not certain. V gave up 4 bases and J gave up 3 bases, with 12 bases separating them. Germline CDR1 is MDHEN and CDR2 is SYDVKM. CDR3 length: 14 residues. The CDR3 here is CASSSRPIYYGYTF. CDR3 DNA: TGTGCCAGCAGTTCCAGACCAATCTACTATGGCTACACCTTC.

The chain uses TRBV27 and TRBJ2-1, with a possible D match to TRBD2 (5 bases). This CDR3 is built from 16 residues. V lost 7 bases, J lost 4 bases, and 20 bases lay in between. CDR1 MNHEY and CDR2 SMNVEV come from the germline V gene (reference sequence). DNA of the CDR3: TGTGCCAGCACTCCGCAACCGGCGGGTACATACAATGAGCAGTTCTTC. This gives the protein CASTPQPAGTYNEQFF.

CDR3 loop: CASSRTSGTYEQFF. The CDR3 nucleotides read TGCGCCAGCAGCCGGACTAGCGGGACCTATGAGCAGTTCTTC. The rearrangement links TRBV5-1 to TRBJ2-1, with TRBD2 identical over 12 bases. V trimming: 4 bases; J trimming: 8 bases; junction bases outside the gene matches: 4. Per the germline V gene, CDR1 is SGHRS and CDR2 is YFSETQ. This CDR3 comprises 14 residues.

As DNA, the CDR3 is TGTGCCAGCCCCCGGACTAGCGGGAGTCCTGGTTCTAGGGGGGCCAACGTCCTGACTTTC. Translating gives CASPRTSGSPGSRGANVLTF. The J gene is TRBJ2-6, the V gene TRBV21-1; the table names TRBD2, a call not compared with the DNA. TRBV21-1 corresponds to a pseudogene. The CDR3 is 20 amino acids.

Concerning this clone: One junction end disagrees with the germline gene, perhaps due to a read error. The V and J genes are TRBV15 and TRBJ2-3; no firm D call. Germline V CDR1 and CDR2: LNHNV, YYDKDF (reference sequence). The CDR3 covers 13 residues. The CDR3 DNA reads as TGTGCCACCAGCAGAGACGGCACGGATACGCAGTATTTT. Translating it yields CATSRDGTDTQYF.

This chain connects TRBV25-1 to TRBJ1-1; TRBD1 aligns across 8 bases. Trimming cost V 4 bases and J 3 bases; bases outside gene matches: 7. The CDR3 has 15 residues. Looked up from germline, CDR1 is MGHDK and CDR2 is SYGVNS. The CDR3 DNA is TGTGCCAGCAGTGGATCGATGACAGGGGACACTGAAGCTTTCTTT. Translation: CASSGSMTGDTEAFF.

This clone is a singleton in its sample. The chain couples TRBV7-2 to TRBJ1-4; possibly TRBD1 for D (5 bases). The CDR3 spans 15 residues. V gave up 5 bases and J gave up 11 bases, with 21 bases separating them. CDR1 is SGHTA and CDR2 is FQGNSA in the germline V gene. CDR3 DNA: TGTGCCAGCAGCGACCCAGGGTCCCGCCGAGGTAAACTGTTTTTT. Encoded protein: CASSDPGSRRGKLFF.

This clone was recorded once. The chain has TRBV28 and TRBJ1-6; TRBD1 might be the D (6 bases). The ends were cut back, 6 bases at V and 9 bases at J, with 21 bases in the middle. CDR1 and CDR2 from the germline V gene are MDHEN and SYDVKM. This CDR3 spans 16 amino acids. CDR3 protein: CASSPSGGPGGSPLHF. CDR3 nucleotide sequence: TGTGCCAGCAGCCCATCGGGGGGGCCGGGGGGTTCACCCCTCCACTTT. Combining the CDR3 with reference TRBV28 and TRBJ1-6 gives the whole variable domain DVKVTQSSRYLVKRTGEKVFLECVQDMDHENMFWYRQDPGLGLRLIYFSYDVKMKEKGDIPEGYSVSREKKERFSLILESASTNQTSMYLCASSPSGGPGGSPLHFGNGTRLTVT.

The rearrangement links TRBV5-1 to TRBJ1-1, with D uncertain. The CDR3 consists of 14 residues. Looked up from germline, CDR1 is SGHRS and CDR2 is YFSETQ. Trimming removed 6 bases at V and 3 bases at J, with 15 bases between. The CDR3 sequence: CASIPTPGDTEAFF. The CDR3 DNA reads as TGCGCCAGCATCCCTACCCCCGGGGACACTGAAGCTTTCTTT.

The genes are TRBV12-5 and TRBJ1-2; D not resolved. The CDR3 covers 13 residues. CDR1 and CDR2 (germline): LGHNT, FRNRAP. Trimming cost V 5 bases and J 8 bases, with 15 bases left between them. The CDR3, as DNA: TGTGCTAGTGGTCTCCCCGGTGGAGGCGGCTACACCTTC. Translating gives CASGLPGGGGYTF.

The CDR3 loop is CASRLDKNYGYTF. In DNA, the CDR3 is TGTGCCAGCAGATTGGACAAGAACTATGGCTACACCTTC. The chain recombines TRBV28 with TRBJ1-2; TRBD1 is a possible D gene (5 bases). The germline V gene has CDR1 MDHEN and CDR2 SYDVKM. The CDR3 totals 13 residues. Deletions cut 6 bases from V and 2 bases from J, with 10 bases between.